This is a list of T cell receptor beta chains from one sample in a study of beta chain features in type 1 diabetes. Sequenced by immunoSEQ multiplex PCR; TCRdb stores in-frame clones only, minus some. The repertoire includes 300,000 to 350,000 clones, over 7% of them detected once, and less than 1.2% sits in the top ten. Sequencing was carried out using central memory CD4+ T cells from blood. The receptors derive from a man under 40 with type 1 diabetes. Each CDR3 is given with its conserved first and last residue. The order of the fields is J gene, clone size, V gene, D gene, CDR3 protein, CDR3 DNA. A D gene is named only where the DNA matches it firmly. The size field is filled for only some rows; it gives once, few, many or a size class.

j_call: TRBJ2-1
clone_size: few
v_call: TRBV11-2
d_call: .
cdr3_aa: CASSPPLSYNEQFF
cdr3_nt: TGTGCCAGCAGCCCACCGCTATCCTACAATGAGCAGTTCTTC

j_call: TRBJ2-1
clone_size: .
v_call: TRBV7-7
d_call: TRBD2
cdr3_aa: CASSLLAGYNYNEQFF
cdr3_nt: TGTGCCAGCAGCCTCCTAGCGGGTTACAACTACAATGAGCAGTTCTTC

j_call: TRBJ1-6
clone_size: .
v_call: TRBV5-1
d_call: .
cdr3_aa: CASSLEGIHNSPLHF
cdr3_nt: TGCGCCAGCAGCCTGGAAGGGATCCATAATTCACCCCTCCACTTT

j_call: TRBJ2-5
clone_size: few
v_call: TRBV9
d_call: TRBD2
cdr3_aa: CASSASQAGGQETQYF
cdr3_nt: TGTGCCAGCAGCGCATCGCAAGCGGGGGGCCAAGAGACCCAGTACTTC

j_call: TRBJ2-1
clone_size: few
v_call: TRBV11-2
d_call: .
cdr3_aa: CASSQGQGGEQFF
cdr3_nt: TGTGCCAGCAGCCAAGGACAGGGAGGGGAGCAGTTCTTC

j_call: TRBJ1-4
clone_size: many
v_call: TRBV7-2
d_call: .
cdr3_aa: CASSRDPGSEKLFF
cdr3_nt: TGTGCCAGCAGTCGGGACCCTGGGAGTGAAAAACTGTTTTTT

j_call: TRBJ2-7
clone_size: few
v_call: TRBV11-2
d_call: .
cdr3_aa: CASSLGSGYEQYF
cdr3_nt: TGTGCCAGCAGCTTAGGAAGCGGGTACGAGCAGTACTTC

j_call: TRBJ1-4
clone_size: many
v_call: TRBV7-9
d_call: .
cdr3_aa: CASSLRVATNEKLFF
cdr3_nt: TGTGCCAGCAGCTTGCGAGTTGCAACTAATGAAAAACTGTTTTTT

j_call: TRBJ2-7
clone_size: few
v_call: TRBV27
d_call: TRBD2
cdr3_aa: CASSLLGGYHEQYF
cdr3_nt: TGTGCCAGCAGTTTGTTGGGAGGGTACCACGAGCAGTACTTC

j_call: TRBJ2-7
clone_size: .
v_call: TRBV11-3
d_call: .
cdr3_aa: CASSDGSQGHEQYF
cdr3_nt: TGTGCCAGCAGCGACGGGAGTCAGGGCCACGAGCAGTACTTC

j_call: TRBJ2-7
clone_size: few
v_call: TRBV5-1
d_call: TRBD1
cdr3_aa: CASSRTTGDVSYEQYF
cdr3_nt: TGCGCCAGCAGCCGGACAACAGGGGACGTAAGCTACGAGCAGTACTTC

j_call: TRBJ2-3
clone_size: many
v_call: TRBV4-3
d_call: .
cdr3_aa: CASSQAFVGQDTQYF
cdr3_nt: TGCGCCAGCAGCCAAGCTTTTGTGGGGCAAGATACGCAGTATTTT

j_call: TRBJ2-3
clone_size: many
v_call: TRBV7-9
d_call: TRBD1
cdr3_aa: CASSLEGQLTDTQYF
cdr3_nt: TGTGCCAGCAGCTTAGAGGGACAGCTCACAGATACGCAGTATTTT

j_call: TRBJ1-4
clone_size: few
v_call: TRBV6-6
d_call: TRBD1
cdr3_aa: CASSLEGQTNEKLFF
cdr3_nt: TGTGCCAGCAGTTTAGAGGGACAGACTAATGAAAAACTGTTTTTT

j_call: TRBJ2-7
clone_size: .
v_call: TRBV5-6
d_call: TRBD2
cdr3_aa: CASSSRARGGNYEQYF
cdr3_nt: TGTGCCAGCAGCTCTCGGGCCCGCGGGGGAAACTACGAGCAGTACTTC

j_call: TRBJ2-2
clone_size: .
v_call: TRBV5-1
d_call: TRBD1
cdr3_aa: CASSGAGTGNGELFF
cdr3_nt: TGCGCCAGCAGTGGCGCCGGGACAGGGAACGGGGAGCTGTTTTTT

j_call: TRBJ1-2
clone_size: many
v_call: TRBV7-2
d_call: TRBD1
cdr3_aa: CASSPDRGHYGYTF
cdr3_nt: TGTGCCAGCAGCCCGGACAGGGGACACTATGGCTACACCTTC

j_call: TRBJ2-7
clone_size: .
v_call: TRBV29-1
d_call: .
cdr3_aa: CSVATLQGSYEQYF
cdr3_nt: TGCAGCGTTGCCACCCTCCAGGGGTCCTACGAGCAGTACTTC

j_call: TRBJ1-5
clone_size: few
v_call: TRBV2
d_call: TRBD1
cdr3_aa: CASSDRDSHQPQHF
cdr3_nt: TGTGCCAGCAGTGATCGGGACAGTCATCAGCCCCAGCATTTT

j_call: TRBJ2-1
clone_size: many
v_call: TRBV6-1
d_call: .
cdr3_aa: CASGHSNEQFF
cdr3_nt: TGTGCCAGCGGTCACAGCAATGAGCAGTTCTTC

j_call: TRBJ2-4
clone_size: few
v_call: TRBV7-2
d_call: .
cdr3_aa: CASSPQVANIQYF
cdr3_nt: TGTGCCAGCAGCCCCCAGGTGGCCAACATTCAGTACTTC

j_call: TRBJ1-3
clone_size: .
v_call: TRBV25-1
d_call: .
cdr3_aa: CASSERNGNTIYF
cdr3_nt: TGTGCCAGCAGTGAACGTAATGGAAACACCATATATTTT

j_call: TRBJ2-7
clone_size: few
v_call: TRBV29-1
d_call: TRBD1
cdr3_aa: CSGEAGQGAGEQYF
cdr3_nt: TGCAGCGGCGAGGCGGGACAGGGGGCGGGGGAGCAGTACTTC

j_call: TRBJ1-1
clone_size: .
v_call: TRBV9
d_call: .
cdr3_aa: CASSLLGHSEAFF
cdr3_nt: TGTGCCAGCAGCCTTCTAGGGCACTCTGAAGCTTTCTTT

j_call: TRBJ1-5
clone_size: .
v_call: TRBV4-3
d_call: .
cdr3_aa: CASSQDGDQPQHF
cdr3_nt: TGCGCCAGCAGCCAAGATGGGGATCAGCCCCAGCATTTT

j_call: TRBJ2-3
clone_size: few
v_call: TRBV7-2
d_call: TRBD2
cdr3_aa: CASSTPAGGPRTDTQYF
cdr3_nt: TGTGCCAGCAGCACCCCAGCGGGGGGGCCCCGCACAGATACGCAGTATTTT

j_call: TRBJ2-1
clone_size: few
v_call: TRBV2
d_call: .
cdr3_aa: CASSAAGFGDDEQFF
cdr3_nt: TGTGCCAGCAGTGCGGCAGGTTTCGGCGACGATGAGCAGTTCTTC

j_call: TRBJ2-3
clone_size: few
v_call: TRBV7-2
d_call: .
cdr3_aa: CASSSPSTDTQYF
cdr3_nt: TGTGCCAGCAGCTCCCCTAGCACAGATACGCAGTATTTT

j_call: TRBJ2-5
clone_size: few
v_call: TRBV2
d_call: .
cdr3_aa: CASSDALFKGETQYF
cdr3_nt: TGTGCCAGCTCTGACGCACTTTTTAAGGGGGAGACCCAGTACTTC

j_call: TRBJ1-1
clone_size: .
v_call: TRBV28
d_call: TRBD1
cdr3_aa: CASRRPGQGEAFF
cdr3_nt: TGTGCCAGCAGACGGCCGGGACAGGGTGAAGCTTTCTTT

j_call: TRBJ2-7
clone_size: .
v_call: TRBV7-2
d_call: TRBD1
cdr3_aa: CASSSGTGGYEQYF
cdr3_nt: TGTGCCAGCAGTTCGGGGACAGGGGGCTACGAGCAGTACTTC

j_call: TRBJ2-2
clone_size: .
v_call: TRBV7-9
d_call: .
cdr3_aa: CASSLGYWSGELFF
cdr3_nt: TGTGCCAGCAGCTTAGGGTATTGGAGCGGGGAGCTGTTTTTT

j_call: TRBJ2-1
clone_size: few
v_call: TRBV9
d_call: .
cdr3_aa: CASSVQTSYNEQFF
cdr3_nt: TGTGCCAGCAGCGTACAGACCTCCTACAATGAGCAGTTCTTC

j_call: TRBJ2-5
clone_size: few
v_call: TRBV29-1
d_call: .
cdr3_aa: CSVGGQRETQYF
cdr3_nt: TGCAGCGTTGGTGGACAGAGGGAGACCCAGTACTTC

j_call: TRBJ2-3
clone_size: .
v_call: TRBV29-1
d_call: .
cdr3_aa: CSVVYSTDTQYF
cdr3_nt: TGCAGCGTTGTATATAGCACAGATACGCAGTATTTT

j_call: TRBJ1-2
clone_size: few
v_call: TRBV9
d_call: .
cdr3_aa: CASSVAGENRAEGYTF
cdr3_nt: TGTGCCAGCAGCGTAGCTGGAGAGAACAGGGCCGAAGGCTACACCTTC

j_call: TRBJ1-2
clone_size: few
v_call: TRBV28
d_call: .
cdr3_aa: CASSRGGSPYGYTF
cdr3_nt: TGTGCCAGCAGCCGGGGGGGTTCACCGTATGGCTACACCTTC

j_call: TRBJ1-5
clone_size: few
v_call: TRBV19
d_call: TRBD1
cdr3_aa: CASSRDRASNQPQHF
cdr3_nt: TGTGCCAGTAGTCGGGACAGGGCTAGCAATCAGCCCCAGCATTTT

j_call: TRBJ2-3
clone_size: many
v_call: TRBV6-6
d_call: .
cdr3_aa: CASTGDTQYF
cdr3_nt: TGTGCCAGCACGGGAGATACGCAGTATTTT

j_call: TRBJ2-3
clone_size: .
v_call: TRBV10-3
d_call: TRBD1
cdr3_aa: CASSSGQGAGIDTQYF
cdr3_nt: TGTGCCAGCAGTTCCGGACAGGGGGCCGGTATAGATACGCAGTATTTT

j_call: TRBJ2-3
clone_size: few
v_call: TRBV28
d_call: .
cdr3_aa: CASTGAGSTDTQYF
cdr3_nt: TGTGCCAGCACAGGGGCGGGTAGCACAGATACGCAGTATTTT

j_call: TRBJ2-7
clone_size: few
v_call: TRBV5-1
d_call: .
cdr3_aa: CASSLEGGVYEQYF
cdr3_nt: TGCGCCAGCAGCTTGGAAGGGGGAGTCTACGAGCAGTACTTC

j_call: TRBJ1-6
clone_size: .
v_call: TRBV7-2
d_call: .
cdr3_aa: CASSLGIGNYNSPLHF
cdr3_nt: TGTGCCAGCAGCTTAGGAATCGGAAACTATAATTCACCCCTCCACTTT

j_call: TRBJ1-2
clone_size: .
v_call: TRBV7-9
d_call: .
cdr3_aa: CASSPGEGYTF
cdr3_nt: TGTGCCAGCAGCCCAGGGGAAGGCTACACCTTC

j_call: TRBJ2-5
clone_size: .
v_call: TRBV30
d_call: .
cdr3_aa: CAWSPTGPQGQYF
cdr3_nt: TGTGCCTGGAGTCCTACAGGTCCTCAGGGGCAGTACTTC